This T cell receptor beta chain appears in the sequencing data of a study of blood T cell repertoires in COVID-19. Study-level background: COVID-19 samples collected from the United States, Italy and Spain covered acute and convalescent phases. From T cells, B-cell-depleted T cells, or PBMCs came the material, which was cDNA or gDNA.

The trim removed 4 bases at V and 6 bases at J, leaving 17 bases unmatched. Germline CDR1 reads LNHDA; CDR2 reads SQIVND (reference sequence). CDR3 size: 17 residues. Original data processing: Reference gene primer amplification yielded estimated nucleated cell counts. Clones were read by immunoSEQ multiplex PCR, and TCRdb kept only the in-frame ones, dropping some. From that table come the V and J calls and clone size; the DNA was used to work out D and trimming. The sample shows about 33,000 clones, roughly 82% of them seen only once. The sequence came from a human donor in a cohort sampled during active COVID-19. This chain links TRBV19 with TRBJ2-7; the match to TRBD1 covers 8 bases. Sequences were obtained from peripheral blood. CDR3 protein: CASSTRGGWTGSSEQYF. The CDR3, as DNA: TGTGCCAGTAGTACCAGAGGAGGGTGGACAGGGTCTTCCGAGCAGTACTTC.